This T cell receptor beta chain was recorded in a study of blood T cell repertoires in COVID-19. The table lists this clone with a few counts. The table came from immunoSEQ multiplex PCR; TCRdb's copy has only in-frame clones and leaves some out. The data show roughly 200,000 clones, with approximately 85% seen just once and around 7.8% held by the top ten. Germline V gene sequence: CDR1 KGHSH, CDR2 LQKENI. The CDR3 spans 15 residues. The ends lost 4 bases at V and 4 bases at J; junction bases unmatched: 9. The TCR was taken from a woman aged 55-69 years with acute or convalescent COVID-19. V is TRBV18 and J is TRBJ1-1; 7 bases match TRBD1. Material: peripheral blood. The DNA for the CDR3 is TGTGCCAGCTCACTCGACAGGGTATGGGGCACTGAAGCTTTCTTT. Its protein product is CASSLDRVWGTEAFF.